The T cell receptor beta chain under discussion was sequenced for a study of radiotherapy plus CTLA-4 blockade in lung cancer. V was pared by 5 bases and J by 5 bases, with 12 bases of the junction left unmatched. The CDR3 sequence is 16 residues long. Germline loops: CDR1 SGHAT, CDR2 FQNNGV. Libraries were prepared by immunoSEQ multiplex PCR; TCRdb keeps only in-frame clonotypes and omits some of them. The sample has about 98,000 clones; 80% to 90% are singletons. The sample here was peripheral blood, taken from a patient treated with radiotherapy plus ipilimumab. The origin of this receptor is a human donor with non-small cell lung cancer that progressed on radiotherapy plus ipilimumab. The chain has TRBV11-2 and TRBJ2-3; TRBD2 matches at 8 bases. CDR3 in DNA: TGTGCCAGCAGCCCCCGAGCGGGAGCGGGTCAAGATACGCAGTATTTT. Translating it yields CASSPRAGAGQDTQYF.